Following are 27 T cell receptor beta chains from one sample sequenced in a study of T cells after yellow fever vaccination. TCRdb redid the calling of the 5' RACE reads with MiXCR, one entry per CDR3 protein. This sample has just under 600,000 distinct CDR3 sequences, with roughly 13% found just once. This specimen was PBMCs, taken on the day of the yellow fever booster vaccination. The source is a man aged 30-40 years who received the YFV17D yellow fever vaccine.

This clonotype was detected only a few times. The gene calls are TRBV29-1 and TRBJ2-3; 12 bases agree with TRBD2. Trimming removed 6 bases from V and 2 bases from J; junction bases left unmatched: 9. Germline values: CDR1 SQVTM, CDR2 ANQGSEA. There are 16 residues in the CDR3. CDR3 loop: CSVASGRALVTDTQYF. The CDR3, as DNA: TGCAGCGTAGCTAGCGGGAGGGCCCTAGTCACAGATACGCAGTATTTT.

This clonotype was observed at least ten times. The CDR3, as DNA: TGTGCCAGCAGCCCGGGACAAAGCAATCAGCCCCAGCATTTT. Protein: CASSPGQSNQPQHF. This chain uses TRBV3-1 with TRBJ1-5; TRBD1 is a possible D gene (6 bases). V was cut by 4 bases and J by 1 base, with 8 bases left in between. The CDR3 contains 14 residues. Germline lookup yields CDR1 LGHDT and CDR2 YNNKEL (reference sequence). Together with reference TRBV3-1 and TRBJ1-5, the CDR3 gives the full variable domain: DTAVSQTPKYLVTQMGNDKSIKCEQNLGHDTMYWYKQDSKKFLKIMFSYNNKELIINETVPNRFSPKSPDKAHLNLHINSLELGDSAVYFCASSPGQSNQPQHFGDGTRLSIL.

About this clonotype itself: A read error may produce the germline difference seen at one junction end. The J gene is TRBJ2-3, the V gene TRBV7-9, with 10 bases that match TRBD2. The V gene's germline CDR1 is SEHNR and CDR2 FQNEAQ (reference sequence). CDR3 length: 16 residues. The CDR3 DNA reads as TGTGCCAGCAGCTTAGAGGCTAGCGGGGGCACAGATACGCGGTATTTT. Protein: CASSLEASGGTDTRYF.

This clonotype occurred a few times. The V and J genes are TRBV7-2 and TRBJ2-3, with 8 bases identical to TRBD2. Losses at the gene ends were 6 bases for V and 5 bases for J; bases not matched to a gene: 10. CDR1 is SGHTA and CDR2 is FQGNSA in the germline V gene. The CDR3 has 15 residues. CDR3 residues: CASRPSGRGVDTQYF. CDR3 nucleotide sequence: TGTGCCAGCAGACCGAGCGGGAGAGGAGTAGATACGCAGTATTTT.

This clonotype turned up a few times. V usage is TRBV19 and J usage is TRBJ1-1; D possibly corresponds to TRBD1 (5 bases). Trimming took 3 bases from V and 4 from J, leaving 12 bases between them. CDR3 length equals 14 residues. Germline assignment: CDR1 LNHDA and CDR2 SQIVND (reference sequence). CDR3 residues: CASSMGGRSTEAFF. The DNA for the CDR3 is TGTGCCAGTAGTATGGGGGGGAGGAGCACTGAAGCTTTCTTT.

This clonotype was seen at least ten times. The V gene is TRBV5-1, the J gene TRBJ2-1; TRBD2 might be the D (6 bases). Germline V CDR1 and CDR2: SGHRS, YFSETQ. The CDR3 contains 16 residues. Trimming shortened V by 0 bases and J by 2 bases, and 12 bases separated the two germline ends. CDR3 coding DNA: TGCGCCAGCAGCTTGGGGGGCGGGAACACCTACAATGAGCAGTTCTTC. Translation gives CASSLGGGNTYNEQFF.

This clonotype was counted a few times. V gene TRBV14 combines with J gene TRBJ2-7; 7 nucleotides match TRBD1. CDR3 length equals 14 residues. V trimming: 1 base; J trimming: 3 bases; junction bases outside the gene matches: 3. Germline values: CDR1 SGHDN, CDR2 FVKESK. In nucleotides, the CDR3 is TGTGCCAGCAGCCAAGGGGGACAGCTCTACGAGCAGTACTTC. It encodes CASSQGGQLYEQYF.

Here the CDR3 reads CASSSSGGRKLFF. The CDR3 DNA reads TGTGCCAGCAGCTCTTCAGGGGGGCGGAAACTGTTTTTT. The rearrangement joins TRBV7-2 to TRBJ1-4, with TRBD1 matching 7 bases. The CDR3 totals 13 residues. From germline, CDR1 is SGHTA and CDR2 FQGNSA. The ends lost 4 bases at V and 11 bases at J; junction bases unmatched: 7.

This clonotype was recorded at least ten times. The chain employs TRBV3-1 and TRBJ1-4; D perhaps matches TRBD1 (6 bases). The V gene lost 8 bases and the J gene lost 7 bases, with 11 bases spanning the gap. The CDR3 runs 12 residues. In germline, CDR1 is LGHDT, CDR2 YNNKEL (reference sequence). The CDR3: CASRGPGEKLFF. Here the CDR3 DNA reads TGTGCCAGCCGGGGGCCTGGTGAAAAACTGTTTTTT.

This clonotype has more than one count but fewer than ten. The rearrangement links TRBV10-3 to TRBJ2-5; 9 bases are a match to TRBD2. The CDR3 loop spans 14 amino acids. CDR1 and CDR2 (germline): ENHRY, SYGVKD. Losses at the gene ends were 5 bases for V and 7 bases for J; bases not matched to a gene: 8. CDR3 loop: CAISIEAGGGTQYF. The DNA for the CDR3 is TGTGCCATCAGTATTGAAGCGGGAGGAGGGACCCAGTACTTC.

In its sample, this clonotype was seen many times. The V call is TRBV9, the J call TRBJ2-7, with 12 bases fitting TRBD2. The ends lost 4 bases at V and 3 bases at J; junction bases unmatched: 5. The germline V gene has CDR1 SGDLS and CDR2 YYNGEE. The CDR3 is 15 residues long. The CDR3 is CASSPQTSGGYEQYF. CDR3 coding DNA: TGTGCCAGCAGCCCTCAGACTAGCGGGGGCTACGAGCAGTACTTC.

This clonotype turned up a few times. The chain carries TRBV28 and TRBJ2-7; 10 positions agree with TRBD1. V gave up 7 bases and J gave up 5 bases; unmatched junction bases: 5. This CDR3 region has 13 residues. Looked up from germline, CDR1 is MDHEN and CDR2 is SYDVKM. As DNA, the CDR3 is TGTGCCAGCATCTCGACAGGGGGCCACGAGCAGTACTTC. Translation gives CASISTGGHEQYF.

This clonotype occurred a few times. This chain joins TRBV20-1 and TRBJ2-7; 8 positions agree with TRBD1. V lost 3 bases and J lost 3; bases outside the gene matches: 10. CDR3 length equals 15 residues. The germline V gene encodes CDR1 DFQATT and CDR2 SNEGSKA (reference sequence). The CDR3 nucleotides read TGCAGTGCTAGGACTAATTGGACAGGGCTCTACGAGCAGTACTTC. It is translated as CSARTNWTGLYEQYF.

This clonotype has just a few counts. This chain links TRBV9 with TRBJ2-1; unclear D gene. Germline V lookup: CDR1 SGDLS, CDR2 YYNGEE. V was cut by 4 bases and J by 0 bases, with 11 bases left in between. This CDR3 is built from 15 residues. As DNA, the CDR3 is TGTGCCAGCAGCACCTACACTGGCTCCTACAATGAGCAGTTCTTC. This gives the protein CASSTYTGSYNEQFF.

The V call is TRBV7-2, the J call TRBJ1-4, with a tentative D call TRBD1 (5 bases). CDR3 length: 14 residues. Trimming took off 3 bases at V and 3 bases at J, with 8 bases between the two ends. Germline assignment: CDR1 SGHTA and CDR2 FQGNSA. The CDR3 nucleotides are TGTGCCAGCAGCTTGACAGCTTCTAATGAAAAACTGTTTTTT. Its translation: CASSLTASNEKLFF.

Comment on this clonotype: This sequence may be a read error, since a much larger clone differs from it by one base. The chain employs TRBV5-1 and TRBJ1-2, with D possibly matching TRBD1 (5 bases). V dropped 0 bases and J dropped 5 bases, with 20 bases sitting between them. The CDR3 has 17 residues. Germline-derived CDR1 and CDR2 are SGHRS and YFSETQ. The CDR3 DNA follows: TGCGCCAGCAGCTTGGGCACCGGGACCCCCGGGGCATATGGCTACACCTTC. Protein: CASSLGTGTPGAYGYTF.

This clonotype has more than one count but fewer than ten. This chain joins TRBV27 and TRBJ2-2; either TRBD1 or TRBD2 may fit D (5 bases each). Germline V lookup: CDR1 MNHEY, CDR2 SMNVEV (reference sequence). The CDR3 length is 14 residues. The V end lost 7 bases, the J end lost 4 bases, and 13 bases lay between the germline ends. The DNA of the CDR3 is TGTGCCAGCACCCGGCAGGGAGCCACCGGGGAGCTGTTTTTT. It yields the protein CASTRQGATGELFF.

This clonotype was detected a few times. This rearrangement joins TRBV20-1 to TRBJ2-7, with D tentatively TRBD2 (5 bases). The length of the CDR3 is 13 residues. CDR1 and CDR2 from the germline V gene are DFQATT and SNEGSKA (reference sequence). With 6 bases removed from V and 5 bases from J, the gap between germline ends came to 17 bases. This CDR3 reads CSATPSGIDEQYF. CDR3 coding DNA: TGCAGTGCAACCCCCTCGGGGATAGACGAGCAGTACTTC.

This CDR3 reads CASSPERGGPREQYF. DNA of the CDR3: TGTGCCAGCTCACCCGAGAGGGGAGGGCCACGGGAGCAGTACTTC. The chain carries TRBV18 and TRBJ2-7, with TRBD2 identical over 7 bases. Germline CDR1 is KGHSH and CDR2 is LQKENI. V lost 3 bases, J lost 7 bases, and 12 bases stayed unmatched. The CDR3 extends over 15 amino acids. The whole variable domain, filled in from reference TRBV18 and TRBJ2-7, reads NAGVMQNPRHLVRRRGQEARLRCSPMKGHSHVYWYRQLPEEGLKFMVYLQKENIIDESGMPKERFSAEFPKEGPSILRIQQVVRGDSAAYFCASSPERGGPREQYFGPGTRLTVT.

The sample holds a few counts of this clonotype. This rearrangement joins TRBV5-4 to TRBJ1-1; D is perhaps TRBD1 (5 bases). V lost 2 bases and J lost 4, with 15 bases in between. Germline loops: CDR1 SGHNT, CDR2 YYREEE (reference sequence). The CDR3 spans 15 residues. The CDR3: CASSLAGTRGTEAFF. Here the CDR3 DNA reads TGTGCCAGCAGCTTAGCCGGGACCCGAGGCACTGAAGCTTTCTTT.

This clonotype appeared many times. The chain joins TRBV7-9 to TRBJ1-5; D ambiguous. Germline lookup yields CDR1 SEHNR and CDR2 FQNEAQ (reference sequence). The CDR3 runs 14 residues. V was clipped by 6 bases and J by 2 bases, with 11 bases between them. For the CDR3, the DNA is TGTGCCAGCAGGATAACAGCTCGCAATCAGCCCCAGCATTTT. It encodes CASRITARNQPQHF.

The sample holds a few counts of this clonotype. This rearrangement joins TRBV2 to TRBJ2-4; 10 nucleotides match TRBD2. V dropped 5 bases and J dropped 5; count of bases not matched to a gene: 3. Germline-derived CDR1 and CDR2 are SNHLY and FYNNEI. CDR3 length: 14 amino acids. The chain's CDR3 is CASSLGLAENIQYF. CDR3 sequence (DNA): TGTGCCAGCAGTCTAGGACTAGCGGAAAACATTCAGTACTTC.

The V gene is TRBV7-2, the J gene TRBJ2-5; D unresolved. CDR3 length: 14 residues. The germline V gene has CDR1 SGHTA and CDR2 FQGNSA. Trimming stripped 0 bases from V and 5 bases from J, with 10 bases between. CDR3 loop: CASSLASSGETQYF. DNA for the CDR3: TGTGCCAGCAGCTTAGCTTCCTCTGGGGAGACCCAGTACTTC.

The chain couples TRBV12-3 or TRBV12-4 to TRBJ2-1; TRBD2 agrees at 10 bases. V lost 0 bases to trimming and J lost 8 bases; unmatched junction nucleotides: 7. The CDR3 has 16 amino acids. CDR3 DNA sequence: TGTGCCAGCAGTTTAGCCCGAGGGACTAGCGTTGATGAGCAGTTCTTC. This gives the protein CASSLARGTSVDEQFF.

This chain joins TRBV29-1 and TRBJ2-2; 8 bases are shared with TRBD1. This CDR3 comprises 13 residues. Germline CDR1 and CDR2: SQVTM and ANQGSEA. The CDR3 DNA follows: TGCGTATACAGGGGGTTTAACACCGGGGAGCTGTTTTTT. This encodes CVYRGFNTGELFF.

The V and J genes are TRBV20-1 and TRBJ2-5; 9 nucleotides match TRBD2. Germline CDR1 DFQATT, CDR2 SNEGSKA (reference sequence). V dropped 0 bases and J dropped 4; count of bases not matched to a gene: 6. The CDR3 runs 15 residues. The CDR3 region is CSARDSSGKGETQYF. DNA for the CDR3: TGCAGTGCTAGAGATTCTAGCGGGAAGGGAGAGACCCAGTACTTC.

The chain joins TRBV29-1 to TRBJ2-5; a weak D match, TRBD2 (6 bases). V shed 4 bases and J shed 5 bases, with 14 bases lying between them. The CDR3 has 13 amino acids. Germline-derived CDR1 and CDR2 are SQVTM and ANQGSEA. The CDR3 DNA is TGCAGCGTTGGGCGAGGAGGGTGGGAGACCCAGTACTTC. This gives the protein CSVGRGGWETQYF.